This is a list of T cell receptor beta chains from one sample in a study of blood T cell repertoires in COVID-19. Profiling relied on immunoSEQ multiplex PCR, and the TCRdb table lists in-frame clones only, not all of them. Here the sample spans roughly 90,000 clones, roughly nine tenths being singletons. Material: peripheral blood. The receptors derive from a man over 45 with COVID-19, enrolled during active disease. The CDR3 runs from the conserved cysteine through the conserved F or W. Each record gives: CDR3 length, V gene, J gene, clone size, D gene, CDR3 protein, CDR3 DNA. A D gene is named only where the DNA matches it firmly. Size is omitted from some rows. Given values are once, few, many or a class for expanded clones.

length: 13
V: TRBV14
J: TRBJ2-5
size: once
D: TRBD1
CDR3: CASSLGGGETQYF
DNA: TGTGCCAGCAGCTTAGGGGGCGGAGAGACCCAGTACTTC

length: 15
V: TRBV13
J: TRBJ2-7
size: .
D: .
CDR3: CASSVRHRLAYEQYF
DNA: TGTGCCAGCAGCGTCCGACACAGGCTTGCCTACGAGCAGTACTTC

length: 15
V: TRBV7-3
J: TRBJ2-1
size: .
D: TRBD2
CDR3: CASSQSGSSYNEQFF
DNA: TGTGCCAGCAGCCAGAGCGGGAGCTCCTACAATGAGCAGTTCTTC

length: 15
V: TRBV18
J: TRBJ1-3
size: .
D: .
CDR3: CASSPQGSSGNTIYF
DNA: TGTGCCAGCTCACCGCAGGGGAGCTCTGGAAACACCATATATTTT

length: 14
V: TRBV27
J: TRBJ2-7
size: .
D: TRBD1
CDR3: CASSLFGTGFEQYF
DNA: TGTGCCAGCAGTTTATTCGGGACAGGGTTCGAGCAGTACTTC

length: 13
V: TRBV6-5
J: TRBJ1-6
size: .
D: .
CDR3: CATGAQRNSPLHF
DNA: TGTGCCACCGGAGCACAGCGGAATTCACCCCTCCACTTT

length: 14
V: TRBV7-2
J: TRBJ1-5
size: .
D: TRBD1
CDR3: CASRRQGVNQPQHF
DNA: TGTGCCAGCAGAAGACAGGGGGTCAATCAGCCCCAGCATTTT

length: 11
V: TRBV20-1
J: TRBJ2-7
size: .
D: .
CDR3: CSARSGHEQYF
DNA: TGCAGTGCTAGATCAGGGCACGAGCAGTACTTC

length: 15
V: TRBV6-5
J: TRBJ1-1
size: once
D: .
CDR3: CASSYGAGSRTEAFF
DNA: TGTGCCAGCAGTTACGGGGCAGGGTCAAGGACTGAAGCTTTCTTT

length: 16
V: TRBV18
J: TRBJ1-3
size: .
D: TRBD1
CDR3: CASSPSGQASGNTIYF
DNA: TGTGCCAGCTCACCTTCCGGACAGGCCTCTGGAAACACCATATATTTT

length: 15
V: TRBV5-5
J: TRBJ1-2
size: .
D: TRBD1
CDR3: CASSLFDRVNYGYTF
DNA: TGTGCCAGCAGCTTGTTCGACAGGGTCAACTATGGCTACACCTTC

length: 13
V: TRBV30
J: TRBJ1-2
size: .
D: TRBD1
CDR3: CAWSWTGVGGYTF
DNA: TGTGCCTGGAGTTGGACAGGGGTTGGTGGCTACACCTTC

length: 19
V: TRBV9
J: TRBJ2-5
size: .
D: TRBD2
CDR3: CASSLGLAGGRKKQETQYF
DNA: TGTGCCAGCAGCCTTGGACTAGCGGGGGGTCGTAAGAAGCAAGAGACCCAGTACTTC

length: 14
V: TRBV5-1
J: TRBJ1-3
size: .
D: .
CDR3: CASSLGNTGNTIYF
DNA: TGCGCCAGCAGCTTGGGCAACACTGGAAACACCATATATTTT

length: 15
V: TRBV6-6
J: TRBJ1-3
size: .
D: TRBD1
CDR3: CASRRLGTVRNTIYF
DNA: TGTGCCAGCAGACGCCTCGGGACAGTAAGAAACACCATATATTTT

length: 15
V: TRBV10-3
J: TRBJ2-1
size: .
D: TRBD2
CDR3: CAIRGTSGERVEQFF
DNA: TGTGCCATCAGGGGGACTAGCGGGGAAAGAGTTGAGCAGTTCTTC

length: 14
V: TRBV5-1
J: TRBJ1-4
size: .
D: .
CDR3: CASSLGTVNEKLFF
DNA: TGCGCCAGCAGCTTGGGGACAGTTAATGAAAAACTGTTTTTT

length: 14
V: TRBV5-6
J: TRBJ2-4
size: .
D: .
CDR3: CASSPLRGWNIQYF
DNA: TGTGCCAGCAGCCCGCTCCGGGGATGGAACATTCAGTACTTC

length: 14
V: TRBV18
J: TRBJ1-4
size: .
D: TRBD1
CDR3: CASSTQGATEKLFF
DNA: TGTGCCAGCTCAACACAGGGGGCTACAGAAAAACTGTTTTTT

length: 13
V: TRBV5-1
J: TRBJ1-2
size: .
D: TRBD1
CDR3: CASSLEQGAGYTF
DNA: TGCGCCAGCAGCTTGGAACAGGGGGCGGGCTACACCTTC

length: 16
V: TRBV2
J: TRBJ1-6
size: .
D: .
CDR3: CASSEDKGGYNSPLHF
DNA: TGTGCCAGCAGTGAGGATAAGGGAGGGTATAATTCACCCCTCCACTTT

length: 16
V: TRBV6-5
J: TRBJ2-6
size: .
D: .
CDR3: CASSYGWLSGANVLTF
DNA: TGTGCCAGCAGTTATGGTTGGCTCTCTGGGGCCAACGTCCTGACTTTC

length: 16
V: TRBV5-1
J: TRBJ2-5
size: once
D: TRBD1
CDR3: CASSLEGTGLGETQYF
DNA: TGCGCCAGCAGCTTGGAGGGGACAGGGCTTGGAGAGACCCAGTACTTC

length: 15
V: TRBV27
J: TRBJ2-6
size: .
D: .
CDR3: CASSSRGSGANVLTF
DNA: TGTGCCAGCAGTTCAAGAGGGTCCGGGGCCAACGTCCTGACTTTC

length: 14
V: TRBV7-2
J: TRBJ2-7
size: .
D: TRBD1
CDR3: CASSADRGKYEQYF
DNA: TGTGCCAGCAGCGCCGACAGGGGAAAATACGAGCAGTACTTC

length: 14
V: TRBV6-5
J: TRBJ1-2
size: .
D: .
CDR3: CASSYHRGQQGYTF
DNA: TGTGCCAGCAGTTACCATAGAGGACAGCAAGGCTACACCTTC

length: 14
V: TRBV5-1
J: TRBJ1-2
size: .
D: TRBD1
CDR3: CASSLVQGAGGYTF
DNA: TGCGCCAGCAGCTTGGTACAGGGGGCAGGTGGCTACACCTTC

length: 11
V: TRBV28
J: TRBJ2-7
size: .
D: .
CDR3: CASSLEYEQYF
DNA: TGTGCCAGCAGTTTGGAGTACGAGCAGTACTTC

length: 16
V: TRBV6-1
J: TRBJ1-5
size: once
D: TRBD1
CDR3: CASSVTGGFGNQPQHF
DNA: TGTGCCAGCAGTGTGACAGGGGGGTTTGGCAATCAGCCCCAGCATTTT

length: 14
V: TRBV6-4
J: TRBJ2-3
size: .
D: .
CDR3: CASSAESSTDTQYF
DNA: TGTGCCAGCAGTGCTGAGTCTAGCACAGATACGCAGTATTTT

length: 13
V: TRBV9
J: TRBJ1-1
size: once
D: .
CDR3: CASSERWESEAFF
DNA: TGTGCCAGCAGCGAGCGATGGGAGTCTGAAGCTTTCTTT

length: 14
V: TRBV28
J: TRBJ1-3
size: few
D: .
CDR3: CASSLVQGGNTIYF
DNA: TGTGCCAGCAGTTTGGTCCAGGGTGGAAACACCATATATTTT

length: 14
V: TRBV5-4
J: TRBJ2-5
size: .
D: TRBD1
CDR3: CASSWTGGRQAQYF
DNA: TGTGCCAGCAGCTGGACAGGGGGGCGGCAGGCCCAGTACTTC

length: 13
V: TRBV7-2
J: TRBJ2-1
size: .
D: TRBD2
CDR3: CASSPGLAASQFF
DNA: TGTGCCAGCAGCCCGGGACTAGCGGCAAGCCAGTTCTTC

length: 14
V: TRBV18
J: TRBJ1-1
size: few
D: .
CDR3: CASSSGRRNTEAFF
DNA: TGTGCCAGCTCCTCGGGTAGGAGGAACACTGAAGCTTTCTTT

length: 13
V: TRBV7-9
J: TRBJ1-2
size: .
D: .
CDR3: CASSLDSRVGYTF
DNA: TGTGCCAGCAGCTTAGATTCGAGGGTTGGCTACACCTTC

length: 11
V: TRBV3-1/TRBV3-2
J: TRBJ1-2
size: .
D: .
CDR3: CASSQQGGYTF
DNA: TGTGCCAGCAGCCAGCAGGGCGGCTACACCTTC

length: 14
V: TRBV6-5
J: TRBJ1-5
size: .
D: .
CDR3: CASSSVYSNQPQHF
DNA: TGTGCCAGCAGCTCAGTGTATAGCAATCAGCCCCAGCATTTT

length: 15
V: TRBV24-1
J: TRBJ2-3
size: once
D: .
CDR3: CATSDPGDPTDTQYF
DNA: TGTGCCACCAGTGATCCGGGGGACCCCACAGATACGCAGTATTTT

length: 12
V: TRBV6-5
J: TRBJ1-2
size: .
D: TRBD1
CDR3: CASKGQGYGYTF
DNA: TGTGCCAGCAAGGGACAGGGCTATGGCTACACCTTC

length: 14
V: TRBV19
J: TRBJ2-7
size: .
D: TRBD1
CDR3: CASSLGQGAYEQYF
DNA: TGTGCCAGTAGTTTGGGACAGGGCGCCTACGAGCAGTACTTC

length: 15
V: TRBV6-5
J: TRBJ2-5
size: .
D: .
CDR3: CASSLPGREQETQYF
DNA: TGTGCCAGCAGCCTCCCAGGTCGGGAGCAAGAGACCCAGTACTTC